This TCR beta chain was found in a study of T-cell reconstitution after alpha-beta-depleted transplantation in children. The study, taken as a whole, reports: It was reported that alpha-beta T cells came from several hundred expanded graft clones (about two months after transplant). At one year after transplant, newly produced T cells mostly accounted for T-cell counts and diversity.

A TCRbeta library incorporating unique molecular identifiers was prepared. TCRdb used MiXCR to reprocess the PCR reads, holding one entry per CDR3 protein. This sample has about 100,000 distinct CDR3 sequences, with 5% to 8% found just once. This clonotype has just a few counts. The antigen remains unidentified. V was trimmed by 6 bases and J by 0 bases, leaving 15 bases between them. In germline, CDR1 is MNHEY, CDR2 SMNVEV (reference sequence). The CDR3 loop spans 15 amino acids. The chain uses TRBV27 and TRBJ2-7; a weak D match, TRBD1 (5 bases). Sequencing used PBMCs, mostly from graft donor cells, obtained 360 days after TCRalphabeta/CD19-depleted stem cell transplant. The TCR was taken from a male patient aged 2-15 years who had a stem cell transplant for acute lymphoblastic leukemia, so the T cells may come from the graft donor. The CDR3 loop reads CASSSGQTSSYEQYF. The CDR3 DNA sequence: TGTGCCAGCAGCTCCGGACAAACGAGCTCCTACGAGCAGTACTTC.